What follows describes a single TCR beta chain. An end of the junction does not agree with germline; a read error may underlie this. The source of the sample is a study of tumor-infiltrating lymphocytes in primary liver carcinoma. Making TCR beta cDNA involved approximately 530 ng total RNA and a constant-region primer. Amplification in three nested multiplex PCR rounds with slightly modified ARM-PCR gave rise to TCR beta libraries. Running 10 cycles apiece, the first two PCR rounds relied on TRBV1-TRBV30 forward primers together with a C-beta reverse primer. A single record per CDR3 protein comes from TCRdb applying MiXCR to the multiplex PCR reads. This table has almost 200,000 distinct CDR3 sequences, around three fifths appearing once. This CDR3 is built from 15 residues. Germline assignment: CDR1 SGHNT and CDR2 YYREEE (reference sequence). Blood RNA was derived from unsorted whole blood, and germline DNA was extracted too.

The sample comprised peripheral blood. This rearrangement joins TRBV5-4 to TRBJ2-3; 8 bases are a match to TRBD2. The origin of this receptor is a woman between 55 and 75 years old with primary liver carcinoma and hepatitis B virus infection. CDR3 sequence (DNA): TGTGCCAGCCGGGGGTCGGGAGGGCTCACAGATTCGCAGTATTTT. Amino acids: CASRGSGGLTDSQYF.